This TCR beta chain was obtained from a study of blood T cell repertoires in COVID-19. Data came from immunoSEQ multiplex PCR; TCRdb stores just in-frame clones and leaves some out. The table lists 150,000 to 200,000 clones, roughly 84% of them singletons. The CDR3 totals 15 residues. Deletions cut 4 bases from V and 4 bases from J, with 14 bases between. Per germline, CDR1 SGHNT and CDR2 YYREEE (reference sequence). The chain is built from TRBV5-4 and TRBJ1-4; possibly TRBD1 for D (6 bases). The receptor was derived from a human donor with acute or convalescent COVID-19. The donor label of this sample is uncertain. The sequenced sample consisted of peripheral blood. The CDR3 here is CASSLGQSLNEKLFF. The CDR3 DNA reads TGTGCCAGCAGCCTAGGACAGTCTCTTAATGAAAAACTGTTTTTT. Drawing the rest from reference TRBV5-4 and TRBJ1-4, the complete variable domain is ETGVTQSPTHLIKTRGQQVTLRCSSQSGHNTVSWYQQALGQGPQFIFQYYREEENGRGNFPPRFSGLQFPNYSSELNVNALELDDSALYLCASSLGQSLNEKLFFGSGTQLSVL.